This entry describes one TCR beta chain. This sample stems from a study of blood T cell repertoires in COVID-19. Study overall: Material from acute and convalescent COVID-19 was sourced from the United States, Italy and Spain. The cDNA or gDNA used as material had been derived from T cells, B-cell-depleted T cells, or PBMCs.

The CDR3 sequence is 13 residues long. V dropped 4 bases and J dropped 7 bases, with 13 bases sitting between them. Germline CDR1 is MNHEY and CDR2 is SVGEGT. Authors' data handling: Quantification of nucleated cells was approximated via reference gene primer amplification. Here immunoSEQ multiplex PCR was the method, and the copy in TCRdb shows in-frame clones only, minus some. The V and J calls and the clone size are those of that table, but D and trimming were determined from the DNA. The sample lists about 260,000 clones; 85% were seen once. This clonotype was sampled from a human donor in a cohort sampled during active COVID-19. The rearrangement links TRBV6-2 or TRBV6-3 to TRBJ1-1; D perhaps matches TRBD1 (6 bases). Input material: peripheral blood. CDR3 region: CASSLSGVGEAFF. The CDR3 DNA reads as TGTGCCAGCAGTTTGTCAGGGGTGGGTGAAGCTTTCTTT.